This TCR beta chain was documented in a study of tumor and adjacent non-tumor tissue in lung cancer. Study summary: Patients comprised eleven to twelve adenocarcinoma, a couple of squamous cell carcinoma and 1 small cell lung cancer. On average, productive TCRbeta reads reached about 4 million per sample. Notes on the study in general: TCR diversity was significantly greater in tumor than normal lung tissue.

Points on this clonotype: Its matching antigen is unknown.

A modified ARM-PCR protocol with three rounds of nested PCR amplified TCRbeta. TCRdb re-called the multiplex PCR reads through MiXCR, storing one row per CDR3 protein. The sample consists of 90,000 to 100,000 distinct CDR3 sequences, 75% to 85% of them appearing once. This sample's RNA came from whole unsorted tissue. This non-tumor lung sample came from over 3 cm beyond the tumor edge. Newly diagnosed lung cancer patients had thoracic surgery in China, August–late 2014, without prior chemotherapy. The sequence was collected from a man in his 60s with small cell lung cancer. The sequencing input was distant non-tumor lung tissue.

The CDR3 protein is CASSEARGMNTEAFF. For the CDR3, the DNA is TGTGCCAGCAGTGAGGCTCGAGGAATGAACACTGAAGCTTTCTTT. V usage is TRBV2 and J usage is TRBJ1-1; no firm D call. Germline lookup yields CDR1 SNHLY and CDR2 FYNNEI. V was clipped by 3 bases and J by 0 bases, with 11 bases between them. The CDR3 contains 15 residues. The full variable domain, rest sourced from reference TRBV2 and TRBJ1-1, is EPEVTQTPSHQVTQMGQEVILRCVPISNHLYFYWYRQILGQKVEFLVSFYNNEISEKSEIFDDQFSVERPDGSNFTLKIRSTKLEDSAMYFCASSEARGMNTEAFFGQGTRLTVV.